These T cell receptor beta chains were read from a single sample in a study of cytomegalovirus exposure and HLA in healthy donors. The table came from immunoSEQ multiplex PCR; TCRdb's copy has only in-frame clones and leaves some out. The table records about 180,000 clones, around three quarters of them present only once. Specimen: PBMCs. All receptors derive from a woman aged 40 to 55 in good health and CMV-seronegative. The CDR3 runs from the conserved cysteine through the conserved F or W. Fields, in order: D gene, V gene, clone size, J gene, CDR3 protein, CDR3 DNA. A D gene is named only where the DNA matches it firmly. Some rows mark clone size as missing; the rest say once, few, many or name a class of expanded clone.

TRBD1	TRBV6-5	.	TRBJ2-2	CASSYAGTANTGELFF	TGTGCCAGCAGTTACGCCGGGACAGCGAACACCGGGGAGCTGTTTTTT
.	TRBV6-1	.	TRBJ1-2	CASESGGGYGYTF	TGTGCCAGCGAGTCCGGAGGCGGCTATGGCTACACCTTC
.	TRBV6-1	few	TRBJ2-4	CASSTRGLAKNIQYF	TGTGCCAGCAGTACCCGGGGACTAGCCAAAAACATTCAGTACTTC
.	TRBV4-1	.	TRBJ1-1	CASSQALSYGTEAFF	TGCGCCAGCAGCCAAGCTCTCTCTTACGGGACTGAAGCTTTCTTT
TRBD1	TRBV27	.	TRBJ1-5	CASSLGTDSNQPQHF	TGTGCCAGCAGTCTCGGGACAGATAGCAATCAGCCCCAGCATTTT
TRBD1	TRBV7-2	.	TRBJ2-4	CASSQQGAIQYF	TGTGCCAGCAGCCAACAGGGGGCTATCCAGTACTTC
.	TRBV4-3	.	TRBJ2-7	CASSQVLRDNSYEQYF	TGCGCCAGCAGCCAAGTACTCAGGGACAACTCCTACGAGCAGTACTTC
.	TRBV7-9	.	TRBJ2-3	CASTPWGGRTDTQYF	TGTGCCAGCACTCCCTGGGGGGGGCGCACAGATACGCAGTATTTT
TRBD1	TRBV5-4	.	TRBJ1-3	CASSLQGAGNTIYF	TGTGCCAGCAGCTTACAGGGGGCTGGAAACACCATATATTTT
.	TRBV25-1	.	TRBJ2-3	CASSERILEGRDTQYF	TGTGCCAGCAGTGAACGCATCTTGGAGGGGCGGGATACGCAGTATTTT
.	TRBV28	once	TRBJ1-5	CASKGGDQPQHF	TGTGCCAGCAAGGGGGGGGATCAGCCCCAGCATTTT
.	TRBV5-6	few	TRBJ1-5	CASSWAGAQPQHF	TGTGCCAGCAGCTGGGCAGGGGCTCAGCCCCAGCATTTT
.	TRBV25-1	.	TRBJ1-6	CASSQPGKGSPLHF	TGTGCCAGCAGTCAACCGGGGAAGGGCTCACCCCTCCACTTT
.	TRBV7-8	once	TRBJ2-6	CASSLADRISGANVLTF	TGTGCCAGCAGCTTAGCCGACAGGATTTCTGGGGCCAACGTCCTGACTTTC
TRBD1	TRBV6-5	.	TRBJ2-1	CASSYSIGTGVDEQFF	TGTGCCAGCAGTTACTCGATTGGGACAGGGGTTGATGAGCAGTTCTTC
.	TRBV6-1	.	TRBJ1-4	CASMRAGTNEKLFF	TGTGCCAGCATGCGTGCGGGGACTAATGAAAAACTGTTTTTT
.	TRBV19	.	TRBJ2-1	CASSTDTNNEQFF	TGTGCCAGTAGTACGGACACCAACAATGAGCAGTTCTTC
.	TRBV27	.	TRBJ1-4	CASRKLGGFNEKLFF	TGTGCCAGCAGAAAACTAGGGGGTTTTAATGAAAAACTGTTTTTT
.	TRBV7-9	.	TRBJ2-2	CASSYRDTGELFF	TGTGCCAGCAGTTACAGGGACACCGGGGAGCTGTTTTTT
.	TRBV6-6	.	TRBJ1-1	CASSYSSGVNTEAFF	TGTGCCAGCAGTTATAGTTCAGGGGTGAACACTGAAGCTTTCTTT
TRBD2	TRBV7-2	.	TRBJ2-7	CASSSSSGSYEQYF	TGTGCCAGCAGCTCCTCTAGCGGTTCCTACGAGCAGTACTTC
.	TRBV30	.	TRBJ1-3	CAWSEAQLFFGNTIYF	TGTGCCTGGAGTGAGGCCCAACTATTCTTTGGAAACACCATATATTTT
TRBD1	TRBV5-4	.	TRBJ1-3	CASSSRGLGNTIYF	TGTGCCAGCAGCTCCAGGGGGCTTGGAAACACCATATATTTT
TRBD2	TRBV5-1	once	TRBJ2-1	CASSTRVSGRGNEQFF	TGCGCCAGCAGCACCAGGGTCAGCGGGAGAGGGAATGAGCAGTTCTTC
TRBD1	TRBV19	.	TRBJ1-6	CASRRPGQPQSPLHF	TGTGCCAGTAGGCGGCCGGGACAGCCACAATCACCCCTCCACTTT
TRBD2	TRBV9	.	TRBJ2-2	CASSVATSGSGELFF	TGTGCCAGCAGCGTAGCTACTAGCGGGAGCGGGGAGCTGTTTTTT
.	TRBV5-1	.	TRBJ2-5	CASSGNRGWETQYF	TGCGCCAGCAGCGGGAACCGGGGGTGGGAGACCCAGTACTTC
TRBD1	TRBV29-1	.	TRBJ1-1	CSVGGQGNTEAFF	TGCAGCGTGGGGGGACAGGGGAACACTGAAGCTTTCTTT
.	TRBV9	.	TRBJ2-2	CASSEQGSTGELFF	TGTGCCAGCAGCGAACAGGGAAGTACCGGGGAGCTGTTTTTT
TRBD1	TRBV9	.	TRBJ1-3	CASSVRDRGNTIYF	TGTGCCAGCAGCGTAAGGGACAGGGGAAACACCATATATTTT
.	TRBV7-9	few	TRBJ1-1	CASSVTGTTEAFF	TGTGCCAGCAGCGTAACAGGCACCACTGAAGCTTTCTTT
TRBD1	TRBV30	.	TRBJ2-7	CAWSAGQGNEQYF	TGTGCCTGGAGTGCCGGACAGGGGAACGAGCAGTACTTC
.	TRBV4-1	.	TRBJ1-1	CASSHLGGALNTEAFF	TGCGCCAGCAGCCACCTAGGAGGAGCGCTGAACACTGAGGCTTTCTTT
.	TRBV7-7	.	TRBJ2-7	CASSLVGATYEQYF	TGTGCTAGCAGCTTAGTAGGGGCGACCTACGAGCAGTACTTC